Listed here are 3 T cell receptor beta chains from one sample, sequenced in a study of shared clonotypes between healthy human individuals. CD8 cells classed as naive were CD45RO-negative and positively selected for CCR7, excluding terminally differentiated effector memory CD45RA+ cells. The data were produced by immunoSEQ multiplex PCR, yet TCRdb's version contains in-frame clones alone and is incomplete. The sample includes some 2.1 million clones, approximately 95% seen only once; the top ten take roughly 1%. Sequences were obtained from naive CD8+ T cells sorted from blood. These receptors all come from a man in his late teens or twenties in good health.

The rearrangement links TRBV5-8 to TRBJ1-3; D might be TRBD1 (5 bases). CDR3 length equals 15 residues. Germline V lookup: CDR1 SGHTS, CDR2 YDEGEE. V was shortened by 4 bases and J by 0 bases, with 11 bases between the two germline ends. The chain's CDR3 is CASSETQGSGNTIYF. The DNA for the CDR3 is TGTGCCAGCAGCGAGACTCAGGGCTCTGGAAACACCATATATTTT.

The CDR3 reads CASSLGGETGRGYTF. The CDR3 nucleotides are TGTGCCAGCAGCTTAGGGGGGGAGACAGGGCGTGGCTACACCTTC. The chain is built from TRBV13 and TRBJ1-2; TRBD1 agrees at 7 bases. Germline CDR1 and CDR2: PRHDT and FYEKMQ (reference sequence). The ends lost 0 bases at V and 7 bases at J; junction bases unmatched: 8. This CDR3 comprises 15 residues.

The V call is TRBV25-1, the J call TRBJ2-2, with D possibly being TRBD1 or TRBD2 (5 bases each). This CDR3 comprises 11 residues. Per germline, CDR1 MGHDK and CDR2 SYGVNS. With 10 bases removed from V and 8 bases from J, the gap between germline ends came to 11 bases. The CDR3 DNA sequence: TGTGCCACCGGGGCGGCGGGGGAGCTGTTTTTT. Amino acids: CATGAAGELFF.